This T cell receptor beta chain appears in the sequencing data of a study of blood T cells in healthy people across ages. CDR1 and CDR2 (germline): SGDLS, YYNGEE. The length of the CDR3 is 16 residues. Trimming removed 3 bases at V and 6 bases at J, with 19 bases between. Broader study findings: Calculation of diversity from one million T cells yielded estimates considered to be underestimates. PBMCs that were unsorted prevented a conclusive naive versus antigen-experienced comparison.

The second PCR ran roughly 7 to 12 cycles with a sample-barcoded 5' primer and J-beta primers. Every molecule of cDNA carried a tag from a template-switch adaptor with 12 random nucleotides. A single record per CDR3 protein comes from TCRdb applying MiXCR to the 5' RACE reads. The sample yields approximately 400,000 distinct CDR3 sequences, about 49% seen once. This clonotype appeared many times. The target antigen is unknown. This TCR was sampled from a man aged 60 to 75 in good health. The gene calls are TRBV9 and TRBJ2-1; D ambiguous. Sequencing was performed on blood. CDR3 sequence (DNA): TGTGCCAGCAGCGCCGACCCCCGAGGCCGTTTCAATGAGCAGTTCTTC. Residues: CASSADPRGRFNEQFF.